A selection of T cell receptor beta chains follows, all from one sample in a study of blood T cell repertoires in COVID-19. Sequenced by immunoSEQ multiplex PCR; TCRdb stores in-frame clones only, minus some. The repertoire holds 170,000 or so clones, with roughly 90% as singletons. Source material: PBMCs or T cells enriched from blood (not recorded which). The origin of the receptors is a woman in her 50s who had recovered from COVID-19. Each CDR3 is given with its conserved first and last residue. A D gene is named only where the DNA matches it firmly. Expanded clones are given a class, and other clones once, few, many or no size at all.

J	size	D	V	CDR3	DNA
TRBJ1-2	few	NA	TRBV10-1	CASSESAGYGYTF	TGCGCCAGCAGTGAGTCAGCGGGCTATGGCTACACCTTC
TRBJ1-4	NA	TRBD1	TRBV2	CASRTTGGSNEKLFF	TGTGCCAGCAGGACCACAGGGGGTTCTAATGAAAAACTGTTTTTT
TRBJ2-7	NA	NA	TRBV10-1	CASSGGPGAVYEQYF	TGCGCCAGCAGTGGCGGTCCAGGGGCAGTCTACGAGCAGTACTTC
TRBJ2-1	once	TRBD2	TRBV24-1	CATSDPRAGGPDEQFF	TGTGCCACCAGTGATCCGAGAGCGGGAGGGCCCGATGAGCAGTTCTTC
TRBJ2-3	once	TRBD2	TRBV7-8	CASSGPGTSVSTDTQYF	TGTGCCAGCAGCGGCCCCGGGACTAGCGTCAGCACAGATACGCAGTATTTT
TRBJ1-2	NA	NA	TRBV7-9	CASSLATVLTYGYTF	TGTGCCAGCAGCTTAGCGACAGTACTTACCTATGGCTACACCTTC
TRBJ2-7	NA	TRBD2	TRBV28	CASSPTLAGAFYEQYF	TGTGCCAGCAGTCCGACACTAGCGGGAGCTTTTTACGAGCAGTACTTC
TRBJ2-7	NA	TRBD2	TRBV19	CASSTGLEDEQYF	TGTGCCAGTAGTACGGGACTAGAAGACGAGCAGTACTTC
TRBJ1-5	NA	TRBD1	TRBV19	CASTTDRGVSLYSNQPQHF	TGTGCCAGTACCACGGACAGGGGAGTCTCTCTTTATAGCAATCAGCCCCAGCATTTT
TRBJ1-1	few	NA	TRBV7-3	CASSFGGNTEAFF	TGTGCCAGCAGCTTTGGAGGGAACACTGAAGCTTTCTTT
TRBJ2-3	NA	NA	TRBV29-1	CSFPSADTQYF	TGCAGCTTTCCTAGCGCAGATACGCAGTATTTT
TRBJ2-3	NA	TRBD2	TRBV5-1	CASSLAVGRADTQYF	TGCGCCAGCAGCTTGGCCGTCGGGAGGGCAGATACGCAGTATTTT